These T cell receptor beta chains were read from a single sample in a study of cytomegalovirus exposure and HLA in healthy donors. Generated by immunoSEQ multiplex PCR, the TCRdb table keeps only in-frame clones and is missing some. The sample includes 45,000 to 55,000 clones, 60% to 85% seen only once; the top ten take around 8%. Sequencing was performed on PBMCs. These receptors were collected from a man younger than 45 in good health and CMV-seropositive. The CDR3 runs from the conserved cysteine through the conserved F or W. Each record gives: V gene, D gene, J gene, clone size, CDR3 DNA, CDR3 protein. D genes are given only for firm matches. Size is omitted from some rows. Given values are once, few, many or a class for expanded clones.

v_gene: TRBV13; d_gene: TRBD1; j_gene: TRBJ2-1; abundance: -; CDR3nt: TGTGCCAGCAGCTCCCCCTCCTCCGGGACAGAGCACAATGAGCAGTTCTTC; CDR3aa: CASSSPSSGTEHNEQFF
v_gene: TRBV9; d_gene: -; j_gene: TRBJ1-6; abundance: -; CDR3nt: TGTGCCAGCAGCGTAACAGGGAATTCACCCCTCCACTTT; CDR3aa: CASSVTGNSPLHF
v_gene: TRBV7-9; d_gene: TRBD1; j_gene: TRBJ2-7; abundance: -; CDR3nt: TGTGCCAGCAGCTCTACGACAGGGGTTGGCGAGCAGTACTTC; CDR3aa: CASSSTTGVGEQYF
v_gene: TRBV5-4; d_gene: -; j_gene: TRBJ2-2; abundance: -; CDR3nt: TGTGCCAGCAGCTCTGGAGGGGGCAGGACTCGGGGCGGGGAGCTGTTTTTT; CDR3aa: CASSSGGGRTRGGELFF
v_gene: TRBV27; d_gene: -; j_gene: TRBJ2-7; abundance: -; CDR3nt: TGTGCCAGCACCAGAGGACAGCACTCCTACGAGCAGTACTTC; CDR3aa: CASTRGQHSYEQYF
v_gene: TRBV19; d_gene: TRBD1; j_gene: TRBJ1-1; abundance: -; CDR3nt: TGTGCCATTCGAAGACAGGGGCGGAACACTGAAGCTTTCTTT; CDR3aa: CAIRRQGRNTEAFF
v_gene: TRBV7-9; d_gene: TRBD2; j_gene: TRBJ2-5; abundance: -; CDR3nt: TGTGCCAGCAGCCTAAGCGGGGGGGCCCGCGAGACCCAGTACTTC; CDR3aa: CASSLSGGARETQYF
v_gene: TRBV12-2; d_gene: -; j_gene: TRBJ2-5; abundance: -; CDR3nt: TGTGCAGGCTCCGTGCTATGGGGGCACCAAGAGACCCAGTACTTC; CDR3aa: CAGSVLWGHQETQYF
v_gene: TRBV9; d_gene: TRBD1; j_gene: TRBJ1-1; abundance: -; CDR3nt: TGTGCCAGCAGCGTTTCTGGGGACAGTGAAGCTTTCTTT; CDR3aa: CASSVSGDSEAFF
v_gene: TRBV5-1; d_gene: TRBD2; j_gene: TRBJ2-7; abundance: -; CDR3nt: TGCGCCAGCATTAACTATGACGGAGGCGGGAGGATCTACGAGCAGTACTTC; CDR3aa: CASINYDGGGRIYEQYF
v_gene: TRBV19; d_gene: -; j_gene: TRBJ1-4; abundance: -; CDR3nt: TGTGCCAGTAGTATAGGAGGGGAAAAACTGTTTTTT; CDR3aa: CASSIGGEKLFF
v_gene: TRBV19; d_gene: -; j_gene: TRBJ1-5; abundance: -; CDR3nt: TGTGCCAGTAGCCATCGGGACTTCAATCAGCCCCAGCATTTT; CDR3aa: CASSHRDFNQPQHF
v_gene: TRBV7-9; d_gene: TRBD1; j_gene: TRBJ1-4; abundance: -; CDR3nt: TGTGCCAGCAGCTTCCTAGGACAGGGGGGTACTGAAAAACTGTTTTTT; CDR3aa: CASSFLGQGGTEKLFF
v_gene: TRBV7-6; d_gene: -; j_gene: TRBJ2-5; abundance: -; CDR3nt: TGTGCCAGCAGCTTACGGGGGACGGACCAAGAGACCCAGTACTTC; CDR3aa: CASSLRGTDQETQYF
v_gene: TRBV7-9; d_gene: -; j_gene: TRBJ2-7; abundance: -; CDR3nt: TGTGCCAGCAGCTTAGTCCTCGTTTCAGGGGCGGCCTACGAGCAGTACTTC; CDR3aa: CASSLVLVSGAAYEQYF
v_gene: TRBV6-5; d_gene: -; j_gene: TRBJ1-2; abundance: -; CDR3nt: TGTGCCAGCACCGAGGGTCCTAACCATGGCTACACCTTC; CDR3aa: CASTEGPNHGYTF
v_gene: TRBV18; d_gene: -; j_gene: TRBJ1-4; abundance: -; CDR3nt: TGTGCCAGCTCACCAACAGTATCAACTAATGAAAAACTGTTTTTT; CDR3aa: CASSPTVSTNEKLFF
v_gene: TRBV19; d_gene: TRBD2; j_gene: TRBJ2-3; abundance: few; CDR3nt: TGTGCCAGTAGTAGAGGACTAGCAGATACGCAGTATTTT; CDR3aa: CASSRGLADTQYF
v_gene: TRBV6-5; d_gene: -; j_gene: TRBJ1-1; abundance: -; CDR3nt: TGTGCCAGCAGTCGCCCCCCGGGCACTGAAGCTTTCTTT; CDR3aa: CASSRPPGTEAFF
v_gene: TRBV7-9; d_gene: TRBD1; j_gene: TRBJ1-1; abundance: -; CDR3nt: TGTGCCAGCAGCTTAGACCCTGGACAGGGGTTCACTGAAGCTTTCTTT; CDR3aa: CASSLDPGQGFTEAFF
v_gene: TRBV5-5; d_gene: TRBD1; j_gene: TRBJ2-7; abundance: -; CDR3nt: TGTGCCAGCAGCTCCGGGACAGGGGGATTTTACGAGCAGTACTTC; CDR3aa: CASSSGTGGFYEQYF
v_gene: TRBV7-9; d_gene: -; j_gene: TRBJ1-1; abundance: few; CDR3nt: TGTGCCAGCAGCTCGTCTATGAGCACTGAAGCTTTCTTT; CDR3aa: CASSSSMSTEAFF
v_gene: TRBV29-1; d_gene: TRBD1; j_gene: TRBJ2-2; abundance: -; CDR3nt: TGCAGCGTTGTCCTTGGGACAGCTAACACCGGGGAGCTGTTTTTT; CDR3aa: CSVVLGTANTGELFF
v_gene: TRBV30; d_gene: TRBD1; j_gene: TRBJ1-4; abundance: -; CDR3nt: TGTGCCTGGAACTCCGGGACAGGGGGTGAAAAACTGTTTTTT; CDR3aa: CAWNSGTGGEKLFF
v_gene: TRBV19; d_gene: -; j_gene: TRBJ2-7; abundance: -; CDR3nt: TGTGCCAGTAGTATAGGCTGGGCCTCCTACGAGCAGTACTTC; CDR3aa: CASSIGWASYEQYF
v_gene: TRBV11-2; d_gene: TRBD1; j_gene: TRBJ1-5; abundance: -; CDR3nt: TGTGCCAGCAGCTTAAAAGGGGGCGGCAATCAGCCCCAGCATTTT; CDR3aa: CASSLKGGGNQPQHF
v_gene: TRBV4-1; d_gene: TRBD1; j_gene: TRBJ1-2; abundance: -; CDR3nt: TGCGCCAGCAGCGACGGACAGGGTCGGGGCTACACCTTC; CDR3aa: CASSDGQGRGYTF
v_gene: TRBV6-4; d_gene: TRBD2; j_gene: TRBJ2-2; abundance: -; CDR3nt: TGTGCCAGCAGTGACGGGACTACGGAGACCGGGGAGCTGTTTTTT; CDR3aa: CASSDGTTETGELFF
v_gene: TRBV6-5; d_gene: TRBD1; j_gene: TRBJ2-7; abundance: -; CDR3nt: TGTGCCGCCAGGGCAGGGGGCAAAGCCTACGAGCAGTACTTC; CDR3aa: CAARAGGKAYEQYF
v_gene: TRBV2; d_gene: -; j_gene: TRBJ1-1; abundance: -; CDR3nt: TGTGCCAGCAGCGCCCAGGTGAACACTGAAGCTTTCTTT; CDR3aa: CASSAQVNTEAFF
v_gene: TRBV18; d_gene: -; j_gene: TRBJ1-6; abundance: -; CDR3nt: TGTGCCAGCTCAGCCACAGGGTCAAATTCACCCCTCCACTTT; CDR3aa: CASSATGSNSPLHF
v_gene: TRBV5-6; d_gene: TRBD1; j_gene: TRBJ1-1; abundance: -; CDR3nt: TGTGCCAGCAGCTTGGGGGACAGCTATGCTGAAGCTTTCTTT; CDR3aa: CASSLGDSYAEAFF
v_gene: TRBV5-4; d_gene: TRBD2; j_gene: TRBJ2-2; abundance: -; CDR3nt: TGTGCCAGCAGCTTTGTAATTGTGGCGGGGGGAACCGGGGAGCTGTTTTTT; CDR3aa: CASSFVIVAGGTGELFF
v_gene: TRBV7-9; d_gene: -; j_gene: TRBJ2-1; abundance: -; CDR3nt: TGTTCCAGCAGCTCCCCTCGGGGGAATGAGCAGTTCTTC; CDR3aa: CSSSSPRGNEQFF
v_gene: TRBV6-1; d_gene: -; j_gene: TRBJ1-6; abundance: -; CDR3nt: TGTGCCAGCAGCCTCCTTTATTCACCCCTCCACTTT; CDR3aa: CASSLLYSPLHF
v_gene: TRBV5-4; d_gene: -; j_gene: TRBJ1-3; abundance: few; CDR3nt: TGTGCCAGCAGCTTGGACAACTCTGGAAACACCATATATTTT; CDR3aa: CASSLDNSGNTIYF
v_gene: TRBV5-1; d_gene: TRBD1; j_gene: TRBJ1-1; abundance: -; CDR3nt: TGCGCCAGCAGCTTGGGCGGGACAGGTCCTGAAGCTTTCTTT; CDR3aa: CASSLGGTGPEAFF
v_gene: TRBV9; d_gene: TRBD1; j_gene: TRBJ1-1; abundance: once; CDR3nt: TGTGCCAGCAGTTCCTATTCGGGACAGCTGAACACTGAAGCTTTCTTT; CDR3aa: CASSSYSGQLNTEAFF
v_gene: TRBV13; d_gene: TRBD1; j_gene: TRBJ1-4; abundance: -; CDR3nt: TGTGCCAGCAGCTTAGGGGTGACAGGGAATGAAAAACTGTTTTTT; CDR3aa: CASSLGVTGNEKLFF
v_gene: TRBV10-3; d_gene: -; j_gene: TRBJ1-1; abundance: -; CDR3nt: TGTGCCATCAGCGACGACCTACGGCGGGAAGCTTTCTTT; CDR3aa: CAISDDLRREAFF
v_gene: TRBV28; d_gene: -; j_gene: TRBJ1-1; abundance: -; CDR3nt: TGTGCCCTTCGTACGGAGTGGAACACTGAAGCTTTCTTT; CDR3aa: CALRTEWNTEAFF
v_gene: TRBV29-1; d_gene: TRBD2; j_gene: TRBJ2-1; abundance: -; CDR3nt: TGCAGCGTTGCCGGGGGGTTAAGGTCCTACAATGAGCAGTTCTTC; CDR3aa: CSVAGGLRSYNEQFF
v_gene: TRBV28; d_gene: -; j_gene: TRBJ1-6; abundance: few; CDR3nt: TGTGCCAGCAACAGTGGCTATAATTCACCCCTCCACTTT; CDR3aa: CASNSGYNSPLHF
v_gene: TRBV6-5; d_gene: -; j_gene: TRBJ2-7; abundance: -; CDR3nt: TGTGCCAGCAGTTACTCGTCAGGGGGGTCCTACGAGCAGTACTTC; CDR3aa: CASSYSSGGSYEQYF
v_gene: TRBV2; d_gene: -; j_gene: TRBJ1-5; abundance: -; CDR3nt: TGTGCCAGCAGTGACTACAGAAATCAGCCCCAGCATTTT; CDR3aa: CASSDYRNQPQHF
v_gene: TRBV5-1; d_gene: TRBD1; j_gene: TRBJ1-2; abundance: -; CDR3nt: TGCGCCAGCAGCTTGCGACAGGGTAGTGACTATGGCTACACCTTC; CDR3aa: CASSLRQGSDYGYTF
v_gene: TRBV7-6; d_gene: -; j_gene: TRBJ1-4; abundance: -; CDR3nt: TGTGCCAGCAGCTTAGAGGGTTGGCAGGGCTACGAAAAACTGTTTTTT; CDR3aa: CASSLEGWQGYEKLFF
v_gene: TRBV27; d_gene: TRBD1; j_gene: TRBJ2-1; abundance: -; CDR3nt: TGTGCCAGCAGATTCCGGGACAGGGCCTACAATGAGCAGTTCTTC; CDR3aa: CASRFRDRAYNEQFF